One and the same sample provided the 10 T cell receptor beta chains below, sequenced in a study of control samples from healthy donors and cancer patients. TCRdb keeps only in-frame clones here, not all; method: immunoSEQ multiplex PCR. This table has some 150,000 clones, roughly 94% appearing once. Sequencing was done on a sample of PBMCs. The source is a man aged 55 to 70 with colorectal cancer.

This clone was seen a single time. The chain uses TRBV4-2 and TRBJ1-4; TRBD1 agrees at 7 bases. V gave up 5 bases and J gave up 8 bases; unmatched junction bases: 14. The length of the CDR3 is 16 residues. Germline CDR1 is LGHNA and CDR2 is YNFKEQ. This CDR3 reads CASSATQQGEEEKLFF. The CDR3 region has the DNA TGTGCCAGCAGCGCGACCCAGCAGGGGGAGGAAGAAAAACTGTTTTTT.

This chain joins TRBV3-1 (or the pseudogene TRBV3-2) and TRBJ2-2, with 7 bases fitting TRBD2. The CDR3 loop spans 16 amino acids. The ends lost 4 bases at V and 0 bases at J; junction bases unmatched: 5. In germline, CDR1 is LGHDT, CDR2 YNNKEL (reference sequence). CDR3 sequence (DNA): TGTGCCAGCAGCCTCCCGGGACTAACGAACACCGGGGAGCTGTTTTTT. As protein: CASSLPGLTNTGELFF.

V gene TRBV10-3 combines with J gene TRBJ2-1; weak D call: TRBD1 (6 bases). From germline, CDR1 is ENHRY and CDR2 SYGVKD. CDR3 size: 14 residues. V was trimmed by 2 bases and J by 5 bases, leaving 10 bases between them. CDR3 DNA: TGTGCCATCAGTGAGGGGACAAGGCACAATGAGCAGTTCTTC. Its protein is CAISEGTRHNEQFF.

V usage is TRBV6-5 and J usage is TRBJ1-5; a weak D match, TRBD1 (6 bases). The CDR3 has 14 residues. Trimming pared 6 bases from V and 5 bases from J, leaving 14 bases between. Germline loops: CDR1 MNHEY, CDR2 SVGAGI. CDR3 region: CASSPDRRYQPQHF. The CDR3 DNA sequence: TGTGCCAGCAGCCCAGACAGGAGGTATCAGCCCCAGCATTTT.

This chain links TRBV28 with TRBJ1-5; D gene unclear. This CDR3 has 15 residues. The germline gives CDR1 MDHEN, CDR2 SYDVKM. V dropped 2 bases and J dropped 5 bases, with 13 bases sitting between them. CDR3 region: CASSLGAVPDQPQHF. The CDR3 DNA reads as TGTGCCAGCAGTTTAGGTGCAGTCCCCGATCAGCCCCAGCATTTT.

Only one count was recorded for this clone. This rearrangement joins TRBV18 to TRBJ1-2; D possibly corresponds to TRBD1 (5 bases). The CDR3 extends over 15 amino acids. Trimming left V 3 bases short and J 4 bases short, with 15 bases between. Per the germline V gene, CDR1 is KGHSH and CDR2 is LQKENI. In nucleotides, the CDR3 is TGTGCCAGCTCACCCCGACAGACCACTTTCTATGGCTACACCTTC. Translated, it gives CASSPRQTTFYGYTF.

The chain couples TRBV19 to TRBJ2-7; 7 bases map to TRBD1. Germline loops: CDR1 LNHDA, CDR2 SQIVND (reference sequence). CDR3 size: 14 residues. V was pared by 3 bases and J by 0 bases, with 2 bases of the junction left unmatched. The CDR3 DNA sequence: TGTGCCAGTAGTATCGGGGACAGCTCCTACGAGCAGTACTTC. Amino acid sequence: CASSIGDSSYEQYF.

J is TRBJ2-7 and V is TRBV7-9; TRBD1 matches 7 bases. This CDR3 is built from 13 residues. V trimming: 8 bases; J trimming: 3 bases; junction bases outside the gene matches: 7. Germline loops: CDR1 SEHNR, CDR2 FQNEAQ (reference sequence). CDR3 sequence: CASGTGVFYEQYF. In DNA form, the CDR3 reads TGTGCCAGCGGCACAGGGGTTTTCTACGAGCAGTACTTC.

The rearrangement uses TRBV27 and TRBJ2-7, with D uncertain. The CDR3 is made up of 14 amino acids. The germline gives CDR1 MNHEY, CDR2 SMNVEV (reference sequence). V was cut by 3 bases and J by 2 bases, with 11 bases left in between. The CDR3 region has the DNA TGTGCCAGCAGTTTTAAGCCAGGCGCCTACGAGCAGTACTTC. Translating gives CASSFKPGAYEQYF.

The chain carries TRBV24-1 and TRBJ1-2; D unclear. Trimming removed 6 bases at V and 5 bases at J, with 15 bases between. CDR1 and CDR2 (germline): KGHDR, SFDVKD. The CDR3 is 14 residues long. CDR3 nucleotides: TGTGCCACCAGTCCAAGGGTCCTCACTTATGGCTACACCTTC. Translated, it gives CATSPRVLTYGYTF.